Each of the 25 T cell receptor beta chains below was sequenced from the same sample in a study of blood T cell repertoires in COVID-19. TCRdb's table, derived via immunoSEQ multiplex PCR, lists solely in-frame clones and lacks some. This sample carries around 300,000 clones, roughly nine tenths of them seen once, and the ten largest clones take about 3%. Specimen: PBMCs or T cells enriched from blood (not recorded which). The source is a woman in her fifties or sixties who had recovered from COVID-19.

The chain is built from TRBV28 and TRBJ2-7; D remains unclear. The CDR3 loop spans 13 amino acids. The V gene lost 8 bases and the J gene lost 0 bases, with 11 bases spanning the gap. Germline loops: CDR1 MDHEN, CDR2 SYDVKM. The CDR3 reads CASQVSYSYEQYF. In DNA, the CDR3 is TGTGCCAGCCAGGTTTCCTACTCCTACGAGCAGTACTTC.

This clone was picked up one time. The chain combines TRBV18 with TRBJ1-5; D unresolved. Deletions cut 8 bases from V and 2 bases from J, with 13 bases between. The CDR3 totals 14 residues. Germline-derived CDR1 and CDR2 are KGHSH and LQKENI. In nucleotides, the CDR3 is TGTGCCAGCGGGGAGTCGCGGGGCAATCAGCCCCAGCATTTT. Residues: CASGESRGNQPQHF.

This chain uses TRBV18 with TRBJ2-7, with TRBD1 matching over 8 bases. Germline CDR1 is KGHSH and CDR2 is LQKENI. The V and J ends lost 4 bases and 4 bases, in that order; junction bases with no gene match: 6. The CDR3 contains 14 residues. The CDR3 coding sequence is TGTGCCAGCTCACTCGGACAGGGACCGTACGAGCAGTACTTC. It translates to CASSLGQGPYEQYF. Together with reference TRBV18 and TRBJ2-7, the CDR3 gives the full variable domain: NAGVMQNPRHLVRRRGQEARLRCSPMKGHSHVYWYRQLPEEGLKFMVYLQKENIIDESGMPKERFSAEFPKEGPSILRIQQVVRGDSAAYFCASSLGQGPYEQYFGPGTRLTVT.

CDR3: CASSLSPAGRIQETQYF. The DNA of the CDR3 is TGTGCCAGCAGCTTAAGTCCAGCGGGACGTATCCAAGAGACCCAGTACTTC. The V call is TRBV7-9, the J call TRBJ2-5; TRBD2 aligns across 7 bases. This CDR3 spans 17 amino acids. Germline V gene sequence: CDR1 SEHNR, CDR2 FQNEAQ (reference sequence). Trimming took 2 bases from V and 1 from J; bases not matched to a gene: 10.

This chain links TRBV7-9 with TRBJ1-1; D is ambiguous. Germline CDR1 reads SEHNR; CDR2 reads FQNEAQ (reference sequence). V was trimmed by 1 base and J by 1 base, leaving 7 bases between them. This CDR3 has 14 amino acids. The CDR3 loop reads CASSLEAGNTEAFF. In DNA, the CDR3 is TGTGCCAGCAGCTTAGAAGCAGGGAACACTGAAGCTTTCTTT.

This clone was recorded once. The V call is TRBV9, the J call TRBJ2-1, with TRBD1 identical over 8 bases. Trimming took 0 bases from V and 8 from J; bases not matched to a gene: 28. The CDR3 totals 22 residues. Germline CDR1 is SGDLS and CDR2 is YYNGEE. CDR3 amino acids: CASSVGGSILGTGQAATDEQFF. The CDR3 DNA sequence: TGTGCCAGCAGCGTAGGGGGGTCCATCCTCGGGACAGGTCAAGCGGCTACGGATGAGCAGTTCTTC.

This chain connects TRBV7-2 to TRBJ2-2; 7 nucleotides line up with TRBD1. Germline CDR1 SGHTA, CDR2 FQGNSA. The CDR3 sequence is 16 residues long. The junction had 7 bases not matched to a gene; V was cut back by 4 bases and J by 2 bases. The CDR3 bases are TGTGCCAGCAGCTCCCAGACAGGGCTAAACACCGGGGAGCTGTTTTTT. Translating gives CASSSQTGLNTGELFF.

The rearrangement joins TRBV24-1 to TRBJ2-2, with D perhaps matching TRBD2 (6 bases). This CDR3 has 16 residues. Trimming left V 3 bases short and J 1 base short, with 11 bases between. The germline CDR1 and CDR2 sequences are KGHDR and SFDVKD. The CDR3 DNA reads TGTGCCACCAGTGATACCGGGACTGGGAACACCGGGGAGCTGTTTTTT. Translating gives CATSDTGTGNTGELFF.

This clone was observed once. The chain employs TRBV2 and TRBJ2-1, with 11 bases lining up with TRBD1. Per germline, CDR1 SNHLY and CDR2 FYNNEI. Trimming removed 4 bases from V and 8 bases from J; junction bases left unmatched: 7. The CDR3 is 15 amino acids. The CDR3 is CASSGGQGAGDEQFF. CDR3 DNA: TGTGCCAGCAGTGGCGGACAGGGGGCTGGCGATGAGCAGTTCTTC.

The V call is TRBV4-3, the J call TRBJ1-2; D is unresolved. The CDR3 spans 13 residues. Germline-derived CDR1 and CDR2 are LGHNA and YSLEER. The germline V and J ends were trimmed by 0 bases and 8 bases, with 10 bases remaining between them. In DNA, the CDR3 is TGCGCCAGCAGCCAAGAGGAGGGTAGCGGCTACACCTTC. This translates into CASSQEEGSGYTF.

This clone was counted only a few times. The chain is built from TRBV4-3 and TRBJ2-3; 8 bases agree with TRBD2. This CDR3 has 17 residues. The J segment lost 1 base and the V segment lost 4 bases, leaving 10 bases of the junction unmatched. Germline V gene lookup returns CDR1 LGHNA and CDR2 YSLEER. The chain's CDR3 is CASSRNPSGSGTDTQYF. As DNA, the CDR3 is TGCGCCAGCAGCCGAAACCCGAGCGGGAGTGGCACAGATACGCAGTATTTT.

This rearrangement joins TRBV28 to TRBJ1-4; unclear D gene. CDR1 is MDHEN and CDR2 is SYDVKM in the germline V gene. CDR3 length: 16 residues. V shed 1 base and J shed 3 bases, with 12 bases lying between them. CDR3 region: CASSLLSAGSNEKLFF. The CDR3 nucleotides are TGTGCCAGCAGTTTATTATCGGCAGGATCTAATGAAAAACTGTTTTTT. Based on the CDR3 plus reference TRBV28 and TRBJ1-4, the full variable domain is DVKVTQSSRYLVKRTGEKVFLECVQDMDHENMFWYRQDPGLGLRLIYFSYDVKMKEKGDIPEGYSVSREKKERFSLILESASTNQTSMYLCASSLLSAGSNEKLFFGSGTQLSVL.

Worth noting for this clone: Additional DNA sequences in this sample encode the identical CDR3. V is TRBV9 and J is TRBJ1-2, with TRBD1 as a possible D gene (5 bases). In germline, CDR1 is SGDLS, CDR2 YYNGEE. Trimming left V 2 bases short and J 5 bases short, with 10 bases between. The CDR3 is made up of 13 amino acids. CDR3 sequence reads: CASSVGGTYGYTF. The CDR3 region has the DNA TGTGCCAGCAGCGTGGGGGGAACGTATGGCTACACCTTC.

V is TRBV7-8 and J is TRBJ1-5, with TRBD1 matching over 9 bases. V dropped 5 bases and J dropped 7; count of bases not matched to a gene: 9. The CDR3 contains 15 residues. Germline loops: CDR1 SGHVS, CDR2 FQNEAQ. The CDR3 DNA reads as TGTGCCAGCAGCCCTGGGACAGGGAGCCAGCAGCCCCAGCATTTT. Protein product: CASSPGTGSQQPQHF.

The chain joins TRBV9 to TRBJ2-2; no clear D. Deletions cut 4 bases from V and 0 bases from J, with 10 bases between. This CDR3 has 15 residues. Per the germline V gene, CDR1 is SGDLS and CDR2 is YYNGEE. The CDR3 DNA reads TGTGCCAGCAGCCCAGGTTCCGCGAACACCGGGGAGCTGTTTTTT. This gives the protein CASSPGSANTGELFF.

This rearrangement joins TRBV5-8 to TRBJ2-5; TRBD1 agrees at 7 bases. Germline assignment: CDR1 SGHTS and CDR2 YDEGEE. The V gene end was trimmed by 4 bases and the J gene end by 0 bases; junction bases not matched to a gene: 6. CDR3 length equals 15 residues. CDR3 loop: CASSPRDRDQETQYF. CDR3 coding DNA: TGTGCCAGCAGCCCGCGCGACAGGGACCAAGAGACCCAGTACTTC.

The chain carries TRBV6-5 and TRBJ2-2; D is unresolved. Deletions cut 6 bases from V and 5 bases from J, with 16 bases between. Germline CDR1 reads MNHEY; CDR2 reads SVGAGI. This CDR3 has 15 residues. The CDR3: CASSLSRLGTGELFF. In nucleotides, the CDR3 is TGTGCCAGCAGCCTTAGCCGCTTAGGTACCGGGGAGCTGTTTTTT.

CDR3 nucleotides: TGCAGCGGGGGGACAGGCCCCTACGAGCAGTACTTC. This translates into CSGGTGPYEQYF. The chain couples TRBV29-1 to TRBJ2-7; 8 bases align to TRBD1. CDR1 is SQVTM, CDR2 ANQGSEA, per germline. There are 12 residues in the CDR3. The ends lost 7 bases at V and 2 bases at J; junction bases unmatched: 4.

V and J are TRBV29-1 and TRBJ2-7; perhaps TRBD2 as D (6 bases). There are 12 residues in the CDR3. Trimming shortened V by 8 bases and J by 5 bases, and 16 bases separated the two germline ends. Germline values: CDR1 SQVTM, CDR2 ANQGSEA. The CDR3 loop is CSHTGLLNEQYF. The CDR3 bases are TGCAGCCACACGGGACTCCTGAACGAGCAGTACTTC.

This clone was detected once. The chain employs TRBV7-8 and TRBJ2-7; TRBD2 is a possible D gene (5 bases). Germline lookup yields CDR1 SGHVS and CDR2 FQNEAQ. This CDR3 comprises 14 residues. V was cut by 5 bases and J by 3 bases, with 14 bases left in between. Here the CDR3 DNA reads TGTGCCAGCAGCGAGGGCGGGCAGATCTACGAGCAGTACTTC. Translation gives CASSEGGQIYEQYF.

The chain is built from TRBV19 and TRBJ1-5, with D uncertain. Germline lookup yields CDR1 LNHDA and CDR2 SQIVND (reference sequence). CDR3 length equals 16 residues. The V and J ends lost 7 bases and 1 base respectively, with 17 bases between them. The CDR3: CASTPEGKLSNQPQHF. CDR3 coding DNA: TGTGCCAGTACCCCGGAGGGAAAGTTAAGCAATCAGCCCCAGCATTTT.

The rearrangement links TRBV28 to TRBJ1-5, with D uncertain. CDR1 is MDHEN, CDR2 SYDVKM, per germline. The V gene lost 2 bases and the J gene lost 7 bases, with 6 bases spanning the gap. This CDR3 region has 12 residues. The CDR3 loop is CASSLVSQPQHF. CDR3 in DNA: TGTGCCAGCAGTTTAGTATCCCAGCCCCAGCATTTT.

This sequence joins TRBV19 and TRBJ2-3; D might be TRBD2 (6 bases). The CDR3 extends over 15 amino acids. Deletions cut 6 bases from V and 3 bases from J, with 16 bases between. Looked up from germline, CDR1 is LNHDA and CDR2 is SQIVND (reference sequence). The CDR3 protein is CASRNRESATDTQYF. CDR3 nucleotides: TGTGCCAGTAGGAACCGGGAGTCGGCGACAGATACGCAGTATTTT.

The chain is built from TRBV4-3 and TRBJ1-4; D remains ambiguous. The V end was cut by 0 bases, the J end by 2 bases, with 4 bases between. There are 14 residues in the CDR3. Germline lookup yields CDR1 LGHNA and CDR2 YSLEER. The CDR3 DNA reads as TGCGCCAGCAGCCAAGAACGGACTAATGAAAAACTGTTTTTT. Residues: CASSQERTNEKLFF.

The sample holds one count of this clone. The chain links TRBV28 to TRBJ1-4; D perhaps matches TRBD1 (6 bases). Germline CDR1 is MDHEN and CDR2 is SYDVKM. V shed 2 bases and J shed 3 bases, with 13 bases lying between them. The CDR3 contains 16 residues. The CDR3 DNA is TGTGCCAGCAGTTTACAACTCCAGGGGTCTAATGAAAAACTGTTTTTT. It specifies CASSLQLQGSNEKLFF.